This T cell receptor beta chain is from a study of T cells after yellow fever vaccination. This clonotype was observed once. J lost 5 bases, V lost 2 bases, and 1 base had no gene match. The CDR3 consists of 15 residues. The germline V gene has CDR1 MRHNA and CDR2 SNTAGT. Synthesis of TCR cDNA relied on 5'RACE template switching, which attached a universal primer site and UMIs. Each CDR3 protein gets one entry after TCRdb re-called the 5' RACE reads with MiXCR. Of some 80,000 distinct CDR3 sequences listed, about an eighth are singletons. General study results and limits: The booster response re-showed most primary clones: approximately 95% CD4, more than 80% CD8. One caveat is that FACS-sorted repertoires could contain abundant clonotypes contaminating from the bulk population.

The source was CD8+ T cells not binding an NS4B(214-222) dextramer, sorted from PBMCs, collected less than 25 days after the first yellow fever vaccination. This receptor was obtained from a man aged 18 to 30 who received the YFV17D yellow fever vaccine. The chain is built from TRBV6-4 and TRBJ2-2; 11 bases fit TRBD2. CDR3 nucleotide sequence: TGTGCCAGCAGTGACCCTAGCGGGGGGACCGGGGAGCTGTTTTTT. The encoded protein is CASSDPSGGTGELFF.